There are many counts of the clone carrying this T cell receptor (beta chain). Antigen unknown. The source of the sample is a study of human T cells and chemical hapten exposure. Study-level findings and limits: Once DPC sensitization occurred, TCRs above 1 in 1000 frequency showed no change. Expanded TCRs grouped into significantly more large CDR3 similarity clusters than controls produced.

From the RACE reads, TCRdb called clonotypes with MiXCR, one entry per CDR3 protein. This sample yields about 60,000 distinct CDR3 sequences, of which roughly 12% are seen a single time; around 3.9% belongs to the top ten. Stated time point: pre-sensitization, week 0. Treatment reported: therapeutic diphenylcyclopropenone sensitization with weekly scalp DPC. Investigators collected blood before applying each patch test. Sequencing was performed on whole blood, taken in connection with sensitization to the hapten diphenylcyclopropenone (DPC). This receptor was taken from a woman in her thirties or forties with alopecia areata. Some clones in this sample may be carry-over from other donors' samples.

The CDR3 spells CASSQDVTGIGQPQHF. DNA for the CDR3: TGTGCCAGCAGCCAAGATGTAACAGGGATCGGTCAGCCCCAGCATTTT. The V and J genes are TRBV3-1 and TRBJ1-5; a weak D match, TRBD1 (6 bases). CDR3 length: 16 residues. The germline CDR1 and CDR2 sequences are LGHDT and YNNKEL (reference sequence). Trimming took off 0 bases at V and 6 bases at J, with 15 bases between the two ends.